These T cell receptor beta chains were read from a single sample in a study of T cell responses to AZD1222 COVID-19 vaccine. Profiling relied on immunoSEQ multiplex PCR, and the TCRdb table lists in-frame clones only, not all of them. The sample holds approximately 94,000 clones, more than 70% seen once. The material was peripheral blood, obtained on day 0 of MenACWY control vaccination. Source of these receptors: an adult in good health. Each CDR3 is given with its conserved first and last residue. A D gene is named only where the DNA matches it firmly. Not every row has a clone size; where given, it reads once, few, many or a size class.

TRBV27	TRBJ2-3	.	.	TGTGCCAGTAGTTTCCGCGAGGGAGATACGCAGTATTTT	CASSFREGDTQYF
TRBV3-1/TRBV3-2	TRBJ1-6	TRBD1	.	TGTGCCAGCCGGGGGACAGACTCACCCCTCCACTTT	CASRGTDSPLHF
TRBV24-1	TRBJ2-7	TRBD1	.	TGTGCCACCAGTGACCCTAAGAGGGGACAGAACTACGAGCAGTACTTC	CATSDPKRGQNYEQYF
TRBV15	TRBJ2-4	TRBD2	.	TGTGCCACCACGCTGGGACTAGCATCAAACATTCAGTACTTC	CATTLGLASNIQYF
TRBV7-9	TRBJ1-1	.	.	TGTGCCAGCAGCTTAGCTCGGCGGATTGAAGCTTTCTTT	CASSLARRIEAFF
TRBV18	TRBJ1-1	TRBD1	.	TGTGCCAGCTCACCACCCCGGACAGGGGGCACTGAAGCTTTCTTT	CASSPPRTGGTEAFF
TRBV4-3	TRBJ1-2	.	.	TGCGCCAGCAGCCAAGAGTGGACCGATGGCTACACCTTC	CASSQEWTDGYTF
TRBV7-2	TRBJ2-3	.	.	TGTGCCAGCAGCGGAAGCCCCAGCCGGGCAGATACGCAGTATTTT	CASSGSPSRADTQYF
TRBV4-2	TRBJ1-2	.	.	TGTGCCAGCAGCCAAGATCTAGGGAACGCGGAAGGCTACACCTTC	CASSQDLGNAEGYTF
TRBV12-3/TRBV12-4	TRBJ2-3	.	once	TGTGCCAGCAGTTTACTAGCCGGGGATACGCAGTATTTT	CASSLLAGDTQYF
TRBV19	TRBJ2-2	.	.	TGTGCCAGTAGAATATCCGACAGGACCAACACCGGGGAGCTGTTTTTT	CASRISDRTNTGELFF
TRBV9	TRBJ2-2	TRBD1	.	TGTGCCAGCAGCACGGGACAGGGAGCGAACACCGGGGAGCTGTTTTTT	CASSTGQGANTGELFF
TRBV3-1/TRBV3-2	TRBJ2-4	TRBD1	.	TGTGCCAGCAGCCAGGCCGGGACAGGGAACAAAAACATTCAGTACTTC	CASSQAGTGNKNIQYF
TRBV6-2/TRBV6-3	TRBJ1-5	.	.	TGTGCCAGCAACCCGGGGCGGGGGATTCATCAGCCCCAGCATTTT	CASNPGRGIHQPQHF
TRBV28	TRBJ2-3	TRBD2	.	TGTGCCAGCAGTCGCGGGGGGGCCGAGGCAGATACGCAGTATTTT	CASSRGGAEADTQYF
TRBV4-2	TRBJ2-7	.	.	TGTGCCAGCAGCCAAGATTCAGCGAACCTCTACGAGCAGTACTTC	CASSQDSANLYEQYF
TRBV7-9	TRBJ1-6	TRBD1	.	TGTGCCAGCAGCGGAGAGGGACAGGGTTCGGCACCCCTCCACTTT	CASSGEGQGSAPLHF
TRBV30	TRBJ2-4	.	.	TGTGCCTGGAGTGACAGACGAGCCAAAAACATTCAGTACTTC	CAWSDRRAKNIQYF
TRBV19	TRBJ2-5	TRBD2	.	TGTGCCAGTACCCTTGGCGGGAGGAAAGAGACCCAGTACTTC	CASTLGGRKETQYF
TRBV3-1/TRBV3-2	TRBJ1-3	.	.	TGTGCCAGCAGCCAAGGGCGAAGGGCAATACAGGGAAACACCATATATTTT	CASSQGRRAIQGNTIYF
TRBV5-4	TRBJ2-2	TRBD1	.	TGTGCCGGCAGCTTGTCAACAGGGGCAAGTACCGGGGAGCTGTTTTTT	CAGSLSTGASTGELFF
TRBV20-1	TRBJ2-7	.	.	TGCAGTGCTAGTGGCAGTTTGATCGGTTACGAGCAGTACTTC	CSASGSLIGYEQYF
TRBV5-1	TRBJ2-3	.	.	TGCGCCAGCAGCTTGGAGGGTAGGGGCCACACAGATACGCAGTATTTT	CASSLEGRGHTDTQYF
TRBV5-1	TRBJ1-4	.	few	TGCGCCAGCAGCTTGGGGGCAGGGCTGAATGAAAAACTGTTTTTT	CASSLGAGLNEKLFF
TRBV28	TRBJ2-7	.	.	TGTGCCAGCAGTTTCGTCTCAACGCGACCCATCTACGAGCAGTACTTC	CASSFVSTRPIYEQYF
TRBV4-1	TRBJ1-5	.	.	TGCGCCAGCAGCCAGGCACAGTATCAGCCCCAGCATTTT	CASSQAQYQPQHF
TRBV7-2	TRBJ2-7	TRBD1	.	TGTGCCAGCAGCCAGACAGGGGTTTCCTACGAGCAGTACTTC	CASSQTGVSYEQYF
TRBV6-2/TRBV6-3	TRBJ1-3	.	.	TGTGCCAGCAGTTGGAGGATTGGAAACACCATATATTTT	CASSWRIGNTIYF
TRBV6-5	TRBJ2-2	.	.	TGTGCCAGCAGCCGAGGTCCGGCCGGGGAGCTGTTTTTT	CASSRGPAGELFF
TRBV15	TRBJ2-2	TRBD2	.	TGTGCCACCAGCGGCGGACTAGCGGAGAACACCGGGGAGCTGTTTTTT	CATSGGLAENTGELFF
TRBV4-3	TRBJ2-2	.	.	TGCGCCAGCAGCCTCCCGGGGAACACCGGGGAGCTGTTTTTT	CASSLPGNTGELFF
TRBV5-4	TRBJ1-6	TRBD1	.	TGTGCCAGCAGCCCGGGACAGGGGGATAATTCACCCCTCCACTTT	CASSPGQGDNSPLHF
TRBV27	TRBJ2-3	TRBD2	.	TGTGCCAGCAGTTTAAGGTTCGGGACTAGGAGCCAGGGTACGCAGTATTTT	CASSLRFGTRSQGTQYF